The clone carrying this T cell receptor beta chain was recorded many times. Antigen: not known. The record originates from a study of T cells in Graves' hyperthyroidism and ophthalmopathy. RNA transcripts provided the source from which TCR beta CDR3 regions were amplified. A set of HTBI primers served as the primers for a first-round RT-PCR of the TCR CDR3. Via MiXCR, TCRdb re-called the multiplex PCR reads, giving one row per CDR3 protein. The sample holds 600,000 or so distinct CDR3 sequences, approximately 44% seen once. Study-level points and caveats: Ophthalmopathy was told apart from stable hyperthyroidism by a 13 V-J model.

Trimming stripped 4 bases from V and 3 bases from J, with 3 bases between. The CDR3 contains 11 residues. Germline values: CDR1 SQVTM, CDR2 ANQGSEA. The study defined stable Graves' hyperthyroidism as no ophthalmopathy progression within 18 months. The source material was peripheral blood or thyroid tissue (not recorded which). The genes are TRBV29-1 and TRBJ2-2, with D unclear. This clonotype was sampled from a woman between 18 and 29 years old with Graves' hyperthyroidism. The CDR3 here is CSVADTGELFF. CDR3 coding DNA: TGCAGCGTTGCCGACACCGGGGAGCTGTTTTTT.